A single sample gave rise to the 9 T cell receptor beta chains below, sequenced in a study of cytomegalovirus exposure and HLA in healthy donors. Primers: 60 Vbeta forward and 13 Jbeta reverse. TCRdb keeps only in-frame clones here, not all; method: immunoSEQ multiplex PCR. The sample includes about 150,000 clones, approximately 80% of them seen just once. The sample was PBMCs. The origin of the receptors is a woman aged 40 to 50 in good health and CMV-seropositive.

This chain connects TRBV6-4 to TRBJ2-7, with a tentative D call TRBD2 (6 bases). This CDR3 region has 15 residues. CDR1 and CDR2 from the germline V gene are MRHNA and SNTAGT. Trimming cost V 4 bases and J 3 bases, with 16 bases left between them. For the CDR3, the DNA is TGTGCCAGCAGTGTAACTCCTAGCGACGACTACGAGCAGTACTTC. Translated, it gives CASSVTPSDDYEQYF.

The chain is built from TRBV19 and TRBJ2-3; D is possibly TRBD2 (5 bases). This CDR3 has 14 residues. Trimming cost V 6 bases and J 2 bases, with 12 bases left between them. Per germline, CDR1 LNHDA and CDR2 SQIVND (reference sequence). This chain's CDR3 is CASSRTGLTDTQYF. The CDR3 DNA is TGTGCCAGTAGCCGGACTGGGCTCACAGATACGCAGTATTTT.

The chain has TRBV11-3 and TRBJ2-2, with TRBD2 matching 9 bases. Germline values: CDR1 SGHNT, CDR2 YENEEA. CDR3 size: 16 residues. V lost 1 base to trimming and J lost 7 bases; unmatched junction nucleotides: 7. The CDR3, as DNA: TGTGCCAGCAGCTTAGGTAGCGGGAGTTTCAGCGGGGAGCTGTTTTTT. Residues: CASSLGSGSFSGELFF.

The rearrangement links TRBV19 to TRBJ1-1; D unclear. Germline loops: CDR1 LNHDA, CDR2 SQIVND (reference sequence). Trimming cost V 7 bases and J 4 bases, with 19 bases left between them. The CDR3 runs 15 residues. The CDR3 spells CASNGRPDGSTEAFF. The CDR3 region has the DNA TGTGCCAGTAATGGTAGACCCGACGGGTCCACTGAAGCTTTCTTT.

This chain connects TRBV30 to TRBJ2-5; D is perhaps TRBD2 (7 bases). This CDR3 is 14 amino acids long. Deletions cut 2 bases from V and 5 bases from J, with 15 bases between. CDR1 GTSNPN and CDR2 SVGIG come from the germline V gene (reference sequence). The CDR3 DNA follows: TGTGCCTGGAGTTTTTGGGGGGGGCTGGAGACCCAGTACTTC. It encodes CAWSFWGGLETQYF. Combining the CDR3 with reference TRBV30 and TRBJ2-5 gives the whole variable domain SQTIHQWPATLVQPVGSPLSLECTVEGTSNPNLYWYRQAAGRGLQLLFYSVGIGQISSEVPQNLSASRPQDRQFILSSKKLLLSDSGFYLCAWSFWGGLETQYFGPGTRLLVL.

Notes on this clone: The CDR3 does not close with the conserved phenylalanine or tryptophan, likely indicating a read error. The chain recombines TRBV18 with TRBJ1-2; 9 nucleotides line up with TRBD1. V dropped 3 bases and J dropped 8; count of bases not matched to a gene: 16. Germline assignment: CDR1 KGHSH and CDR2 LQKENI. The CDR3 has 17 residues. CDR3 DNA sequence: TGTGCCAGCTCACCGTTACCGGGACAGGGAATCGCGGGCGGCTACACCCTC. Residues: CASSPLPGQGIAGGYTL.

This clone is a singleton in its sample. J is TRBJ2-7 and V is TRBV30; the match to TRBD1 covers 8 bases. Germline lookup yields CDR1 GTSNPN and CDR2 SVGIG (reference sequence). The ends lost 2 bases at V and 3 bases at J; junction bases unmatched: 6. CDR3 length: 14 amino acids. The CDR3 DNA sequence: TGTGCCTGGAGTCGACTAACAGGGGGCTACGAGCAGTACTTC. This encodes CAWSRLTGGYEQYF.

This sequence joins TRBV9 and TRBJ2-7; TRBD1 matches 8 bases. Germline V CDR1 and CDR2: SGDLS, YYNGEE. V gave up 4 bases and J gave up 5 bases; unmatched junction bases: 11. There are 15 residues in the CDR3. The CDR3 DNA sequence: TGTGCCAGCAGCCCTCGGACAGGGAGTCAGCACGAGCAGTACTTC. This codes for CASSPRTGSQHEQYF.

The table lists this clone with a few counts. The chain is built from TRBV7-9 and TRBJ1-1; D uncertain. Germline CDR1 SEHNR, CDR2 FQNEAQ (reference sequence). This CDR3 has 12 amino acids. CDR3 protein: CVSGELNTEAFF. In DNA form, the CDR3 reads TGTGTCTCCGGGGAACTGAACACTGAAGCTTTCTTT.